The 16 T cell receptor beta chains below come from one sample, sequenced in a study of blood T cell repertoires in COVID-19. This table comes from immunoSEQ multiplex PCR, and its TCRdb copy is limited to in-frame clones, with some not included. The table has 200,000 to 300,000 clones, approximately 86% seen once; the top ten hold around 5.1%. Material for sequencing was peripheral blood. Receptor source: a woman aged 55-69 years with COVID-19, enrolled during active disease.

V and J are TRBV6-1 and TRBJ1-2, with a weak D call TRBD1 (6 bases). V lost 1 base, J lost 5 bases, and 11 bases lay in between. The germline V gene encodes CDR1 MNHNS and CDR2 SASEGT. CDR3 length equals 14 residues. The CDR3 is CASSEDSRGYGYTF. CDR3 coding DNA: TGTGCCAGCAGTGAAGACAGCAGGGGTTATGGCTACACCTTC.

V gene TRBV19 combines with J gene TRBJ2-2; 8 nucleotides line up with TRBD2. The V segment lost 5 bases and the J segment 7 bases; nucleotides outside the gene matches: 9. The CDR3 has 15 residues. Germline V CDR1 and CDR2: LNHDA, SQIVND (reference sequence). The CDR3 DNA reads TGTGCCAGTAGTGAAGGAGCGGGAGTAGTCGGGGAGCTGTTTTTT. Its translation: CASSEGAGVVGELFF.

The rearrangement uses TRBV5-1 and TRBJ1-6; D remains ambiguous. The CDR3 covers 16 residues. V lost 0 bases and J lost 7, with 14 bases in between. Germline V gene sequence: CDR1 SGHRS, CDR2 YFSETQ. The chain's CDR3 is CASSLGGLPGNSPLHF. The CDR3 nucleotides read TGCGCCAGCAGCTTGGGCGGGCTCCCCGGCAATTCACCCCTCCACTTT. Complete variable domain (other parts from reference TRBV5-1 and TRBJ1-6): KAGVTQTPRYLIKTRGQQVTLSCSPISGHRSVSWYQQTPGQGLQFLFEYFSETQRNKGNFPGRFSGRQFSNSRSEMNVSTLELGDSALYLCASSLGGLPGNSPLHFGNGTRLTVT.

The rearrangement joins TRBV30 to TRBJ2-3; a possible D gene is TRBD1 (6 bases). The CDR3 totals 14 residues. CDR1 and CDR2 from the germline V gene are GTSNPN and SVGIG (reference sequence). Trimming removed 2 bases at V and 4 bases at J, with 13 bases between. DNA for the CDR3: TGTGCCTGGAGTCGGCAGGGGTGGGCAGATACGCAGTATTTT. Protein sequence: CAWSRQGWADTQYF. The variable domain in full, with the rest retrieved from reference TRBV30 and TRBJ2-3, is SQTIHQWPATLVQPVGSPLSLECTVEGTSNPNLYWYRQAAGRGLQLLFYSVGIGQISSEVPQNLSASRPQDRQFILSSKKLLLSDSGFYLCAWSRQGWADTQYFGPGTRLTVL.

The chain carries TRBV7-8 and TRBJ1-6; 8 bases align to TRBD1. Per germline, CDR1 SGHVS and CDR2 FQNEAQ. The CDR3 covers 18 residues. V was clipped by 5 bases and J by 0 bases; unmatched bases: 9. The chain's CDR3 is CASSPGQGGSSYNSPLHF. The DNA of the CDR3 is TGTGCCAGCAGCCCAGGACAGGGCGGTAGCTCCTATAATTCACCCCTCCACTTT.

This clone was detected a few times. The chain is built from TRBV2 and TRBJ2-5, with D perhaps TRBD2 (6 bases). This CDR3 spans 13 amino acids. Trimming stripped 6 bases from V and 3 bases from J, with 11 bases between. Per germline, CDR1 SNHLY and CDR2 FYNNEI. The CDR3: CASRGTREETQYF. Here the CDR3 DNA reads TGTGCCAGCAGAGGGACTCGAGAAGAGACCCAGTACTTC.

The gene calls are TRBV7-3 and TRBJ2-5; TRBD2 matches at 7 bases. Trimming at V came to 5 bases and at J to 2 bases, leaving 5 bases not matched to a gene. The CDR3 is 14 residues long. Germline CDR1 and CDR2: SGHTA and FQGTGA. CDR3 residues: CASSPGGEQETQYF. CDR3 sequence (DNA): TGTGCCAGCAGCCCTGGGGGGGAGCAAGAGACCCAGTACTTC.

The V call is TRBV18, the J call TRBJ2-3, with TRBD2 matching 12 bases. The ends lost 3 bases at V and 3 bases at J; junction bases unmatched: 1. In germline, CDR1 is KGHSH, CDR2 LQKENI. CDR3 length equals 15 residues. For the CDR3, the DNA is TGTGCCAGCTCACCGACTAGCGGGAGAACAGATACGCAGTATTTT. Translating gives CASSPTSGRTDTQYF.

V is TRBV6-5 and J is TRBJ1-2; the D gene is possibly TRBD1 (6 bases). V lost 5 bases and J 8 bases, leaving 15 bases between the germline ends. Germline-derived CDR1 and CDR2 are MNHEY and SVGAGI. The CDR3 spans 13 residues. CDR3 nucleotides: TGTGCCAGCAGTCCAAGGGGGGGCCTGGGCTACACCTTC. Its translation: CASSPRGGLGYTF.

This rearrangement joins TRBV20-1 to TRBJ1-2; the D gene is possibly TRBD1 (5 bases). Germline V lookup: CDR1 DFQATT, CDR2 SNEGSKA (reference sequence). Trimming pared 7 bases from V and 3 bases from J, leaving 9 bases between. The CDR3 covers 11 residues. CDR3 DNA sequence: TGCAGTGTCTGGGGGGACTATGGCTACACCTTC. Its protein product is CSVWGDYGYTF.

The chain couples TRBV5-6 to TRBJ2-7; tentatively, D is TRBD1 (6 bases). CDR3 size: 14 residues. The V gene lost 2 bases and the J gene lost 7 bases, with 16 bases spanning the gap. The germline V gene encodes CDR1 SGHDT and CDR2 YYEEEE. The CDR3 here is CASSFVGGPGEQYF. The CDR3 bases are TGTGCCAGCAGCTTTGTTGGGGGCCCGGGGGAGCAGTACTTC.

The count of this clone is one. The chain employs TRBV28 and TRBJ1-5; D is unclear. The CDR3 has 15 amino acids. V shed 3 bases and J shed 0 bases, with 9 bases lying between them. The V gene's germline CDR1 is MDHEN and CDR2 SYDVKM. CDR3 DNA sequence: TGTGCCAGCAGTTTCGGTAGAGTTAGCAATCAGCCCCAGCATTTT. It specifies CASSFGRVSNQPQHF. Supplemented by reference TRBV28 and TRBJ1-5, the full variable domain reads DVKVTQSSRYLVKRTGEKVFLECVQDMDHENMFWYRQDPGLGLRLIYFSYDVKMKEKGDIPEGYSVSREKKERFSLILESASTNQTSMYLCASSFGRVSNQPQHFGDGTRLSIL.

The V call is TRBV5-1, the J call TRBJ2-1; 11 bases agree with TRBD2. CDR3 size: 15 residues. CDR1 is SGHRS and CDR2 is YFSETQ in the germline V gene. Losses at the gene ends were 5 bases for V and 2 bases for J; bases not matched to a gene: 3. CDR3 DNA sequence: TGCGCCAGCAGGAGGGGACTAGCGGCCTACAATGAGCAGTTCTTC. Residues: CASRRGLAAYNEQFF. The whole variable domain, filled in from reference TRBV5-1 and TRBJ2-1, reads KAGVTQTPRYLIKTRGQQVTLSCSPISGHRSVSWYQQTPGQGLQFLFEYFSETQRNKGNFPGRFSGRQFSNSRSEMNVSTLELGDSALYLCASRRGLAAYNEQFFGPGTRLTVL.

The V gene is TRBV7-9, the J gene TRBJ1-5, with 7 bases fitting TRBD1. Germline loops: CDR1 SEHNR, CDR2 FQNEAQ (reference sequence). With V trimmed by 5 bases and J by 0 bases, 4 bases remained unmatched. CDR3 length equals 15 residues. The CDR3 reads CASSLTGDSNQPQHF. DNA for the CDR3: TGTGCCAGCAGCCTCACAGGGGATAGCAATCAGCCCCAGCATTTT.

The V gene is TRBV28, the J gene TRBJ2-7; TRBD2 agrees at 7 bases. Germline trimming cut 8 bases from V and 2 bases from J; bases unmatched to any gene: 6. The germline CDR1 and CDR2 sequences are MDHEN and SYDVKM. The length of the CDR3 is 13 residues. This CDR3 is CASQREAPYEQYF. In DNA, the CDR3 is TGTGCCAGCCAGCGGGAAGCTCCCTACGAGCAGTACTTC.

This clone was detected once. The V and J genes are TRBV27 and TRBJ2-7; 9 positions agree with TRBD1. CDR1 and CDR2 (germline): MNHEY, SMNVEV (reference sequence). With V trimmed by 6 bases and J by 4 bases, 7 bases remained unmatched. The CDR3 has 14 residues. CDR3 nucleotides: TGTGCCAGCAGCTCAACCGGGACAGGGTACGAGCAGTACTTC. As protein: CASSSTGTGYEQYF.